This T cell receptor beta chain appears in the sequencing data of a study of CD8 T cells in Susac syndrome. cDNA came from roughly 0.47 to 1 ug RNA primed by random hexamers. TCRdb recomputed calls from the immunoSEQ multiplex PCR reads with MiXCR, one row per CDR3 protein. Of approximately 230,000 distinct CDR3 sequences detected, around 95% appear once; the ten largest clones hold around 0.07%. Germline loops: CDR1 LNHDA, CDR2 SQIVND (reference sequence). V shed 6 bases and J 4 bases; nucleotides not matched to a gene: 3. This CDR3 spans 14 amino acids. The receptor was isolated from a human donor with multiple sclerosis. V and J are TRBV19 and TRBJ2-2; 9 bases agree with TRBD1. Sequencing was carried out using CD4+ T cells from PBMCs. The CDR3 spells CASSGTGITGELFF. In nucleotides, the CDR3 is TGTGCCAGTAGCGGGACAGGGATCACCGGGGAGCTGTTTTTT.